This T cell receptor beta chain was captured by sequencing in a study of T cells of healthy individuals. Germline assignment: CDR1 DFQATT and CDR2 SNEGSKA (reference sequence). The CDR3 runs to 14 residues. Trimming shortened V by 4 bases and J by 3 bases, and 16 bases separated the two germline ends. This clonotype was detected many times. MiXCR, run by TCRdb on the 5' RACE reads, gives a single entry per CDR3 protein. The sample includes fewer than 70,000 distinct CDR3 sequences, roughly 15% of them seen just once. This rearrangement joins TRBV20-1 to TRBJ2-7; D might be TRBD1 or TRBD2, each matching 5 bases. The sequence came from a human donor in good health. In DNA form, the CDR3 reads TGCAGTGCTATGGGAGTGGGGGATTTCTACGAGCAGTACTTC. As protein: CSAMGVGDFYEQYF.